This entry lists 9 T cell receptor beta chains sequenced from one sample in a study of blood T cell repertoires in COVID-19. TCRdb keeps only in-frame clones here, not all; method: immunoSEQ multiplex PCR. The data contain about 82,000 clones, 80% of them singletons. Material for sequencing was peripheral blood. The receptors derive from a woman between 40 and 50 years old with active or convalescent COVID-19.

This clone has just one count. The chain uses TRBV6-1 and TRBJ1-5; 9 nucleotides agree with TRBD1. The junction had 7 bases not matched to a gene; V was cut back by 3 bases and J by 7 bases. Germline V gene lookup returns CDR1 MNHNS and CDR2 SASEGT. This CDR3 has 15 amino acids. CDR3 sequence: CASSEIGGQGQPQHF. CDR3 sequence (DNA): TGTGCCAGCAGTGAGATCGGGGGACAGGGACAGCCCCAGCATTTT.

The chain combines TRBV28 with TRBJ1-3; D is undetermined. The CDR3 is 11 amino acids. Germline V gene data show CDR1 as MDHEN and CDR2 as SYDVKM. Trimming removed 7 bases from V and 4 bases from J, with 5 bases in between. DNA of the CDR3: TGTGCCAGCACCTCCGGAAACACCATATATTTT. Translated, it gives CASTSGNTIYF.

The chain has TRBV18 and TRBJ1-2; tentatively, D is TRBD1 (5 bases). This CDR3 is 13 amino acids long. V was cut by 1 base and J by 10 bases, with 13 bases left in between. Germline CDR1 and CDR2: KGHSH and LQKENI. CDR3 sequence (DNA): TGTGCCAGCTCACCACGAGGGGAGGGTGACTACACCTTC. Translating it yields CASSPRGEGDYTF.

The chain has TRBV6-6 and TRBJ1-1, with D unresolved. From germline, CDR1 is MNHNY and CDR2 SVGAGI (reference sequence). V lost 7 bases and J lost 10, with 13 bases in between. This CDR3 is 11 amino acids long. The chain's CDR3 is CASTYPNGAFF. CDR3 nucleotide sequence: TGTGCCAGCACCTACCCAAATGGAGCTTTCTTT.

V gene TRBV10-3 combines with J gene TRBJ2-5; the match to TRBD2 covers 9 bases. This CDR3 is 16 amino acids long. Germline values: CDR1 ENHRY, CDR2 SYGVKD. V was pared by 4 bases and J by 0 bases, with 6 bases of the junction left unmatched. The CDR3 DNA reads as TGTGCCATCAGTGGTTCGACTAGCGGTGACCAAGAGACCCAGTACTTC. It yields the protein CAISGSTSGDQETQYF.

The chain couples TRBV7-2 to TRBJ1-5, with 7 nucleotides matching TRBD1. Germline trimming cut 4 bases from V and 2 bases from J; bases unmatched to any gene: 2. Per germline, CDR1 SGHTA and CDR2 FQGNSA. This CDR3 is built from 14 residues. The CDR3 region is CASSSGTGNQPQHF. CDR3 DNA sequence: TGTGCCAGCAGCTCCGGGACAGGCAATCAGCCCCAGCATTTT. Combining the CDR3 with reference TRBV7-2 and TRBJ1-5 gives the whole variable domain GAGVSQSPSNKVTEKGKDVELRCDPISGHTALYWYRQSLGQGLEFLIYFQGNSAPDKSGLPSDRFSAERTGGSVSTLTIQRTQQEDSAVYLCASSSGTGNQPQHFGDGTRLSIL.

The chain is built from TRBV6-1 and TRBJ2-7, with 11 nucleotides matching TRBD2. J lost 2 bases, V lost 3 bases, and 12 bases had no gene match. The CDR3 extends over 18 amino acids. CDR1 is MNHNS and CDR2 is SASEGT in the germline V gene. The CDR3 nucleotides are TGTGCCAGCAGTGACCTAATTAGCGGGGGGGCCCGGGCCTACGAGCAGTACTTC. This encodes CASSDLISGGARAYEQYF.

The chain links TRBV3-1 (or the pseudogene TRBV3-2) to TRBJ2-5, with 8 bases lining up with TRBD2. The germline gives CDR1 LGHDT, CDR2 YNNKEL (reference sequence). Trimming cost V 2 bases and J 6 bases; bases outside gene matches: 5. The CDR3 runs 14 residues. This chain's CDR3 is CASSQTGGGQTQYF. The CDR3 bases are TGTGCCAGCAGCCAAACGGGAGGGGGGCAGACCCAGTACTTC.

The chain uses TRBV3-1 (or the pseudogene TRBV3-2) and TRBJ1-6, with TRBD1 as a possible D gene (6 bases). CDR1 and CDR2 from the germline V gene are LGHDT and YNNKEL (reference sequence). The CDR3 totals 15 residues. The ends were cut back, 6 bases at V and 7 bases at J, with 16 bases in the middle. CDR3 loop: CASSRGAGANSPLHF. Written as DNA, the CDR3 is TGTGCCAGCAGTCGAGGTGCAGGGGCCAATTCACCCCTCCACTTT.